Listed below are T cell receptor beta chains from one sample, sequenced in a study of CD8+ T cells in alopecia areata. Clones were sequenced by immunoSEQ multiplex PCR, and TCRdb holds only the in-frame ones, with some missing. Among some 170,000 clones listed, roughly 50% were seen once. Material: CD8+ T cells sorted from blood, obtained at week 24, from a patient treated with tofacitinib. All receptors come from a human donor with alopecia areata. Both conserved end residues are part of each CDR3. D genes are given only for firm matches. Not every row has a clone size; where given, it reads once, few, many or a size class.

V,size,D,J,DNA,CDR3
TRBV19,few,-,TRBJ2-3,TGTGCCAGTAGTATCTCTAGAGATACGCAGTATTTT,CASSISRDTQYF
TRBV30,-,-,TRBJ1-1,TGTGCCTGGAGTGATACAACAGAAAAGAACACTGAAGCTTTCTTT,CAWSDTTEKNTEAFF
TRBV5-1,few,TRBD2,TRBJ2-3,TGCGCCAGCAGCTTGGGACTAGCGGGGATCACAGATACGCAGTATTTT,CASSLGLAGITDTQYF
TRBV4-3,-,-,TRBJ2-2,TGCGCCAGCAGCCAAGATTTACGTCGGGGGGAGCTGTTTTTT,CASSQDLRRGELFF
TRBV4-3,-,TRBD1,TRBJ2-7,TGCGCCAGCAGCCAAGAGGACAGGGAGAACTACGAGCAGTACTTC,CASSQEDRENYEQYF
TRBV30,-,TRBD2,TRBJ2-1,TGTGCCTGGAGTCCGGGGGGCAATGAGCAGTTCTTC,CAWSPGGNEQFF
TRBV7-9,-,-,TRBJ1-2,TGTGCCAGCAGGGGCGGAGCTGGGACGGACTATGGCTACACCTTC,CASRGGAGTDYGYTF
TRBV27,few,-,TRBJ2-7,TGTGCCAGCAGTTTATCTAGCCTTAGCTCCTACGAGCAGTACTTC,CASSLSSLSSYEQYF
TRBV19,-,TRBD1,TRBJ2-7,TGTGCCAGTAGTGTCCGGGACAGGGCCTACGAGCAGTACTTC,CASSVRDRAYEQYF
TRBV5-6,-,-,TRBJ1-6,TGTGCCAGCAGCTTGGCCGGAGATACAAATTCACCCCTCCACTTT,CASSLAGDTNSPLHF
TRBV10-3,-,-,TRBJ2-7,TGTGCCACCACGGAGCGGATAGGATCCTACGAGCAGTACTTC,CATTERIGSYEQYF
TRBV25-1,-,-,TRBJ1-2,TGTGCCAGCAGTGAATATGGGCCCGAAAGGGATGGCTACACCTTC,CASSEYGPERDGYTF
TRBV5-6,few,-,TRBJ1-2,TGTGCCAGCAGTCAGGACAAGTCGGTCTATGGCTACACCTTC,CASSQDKSVYGYTF
TRBV5-1,-,-,TRBJ2-5,TGCGCCAGCAGCTTGCTACGGGGAGAGACCCAGTACTTC,CASSLLRGETQYF
TRBV28,-,TRBD1,TRBJ2-7,TGTGCCAGCGGGGCAGGGGGCTACGAGCAGTACTTC,CASGAGGYEQYF
TRBV7-8,-,-,TRBJ1-5,TGTGCCAGCAGCTTAGATTTTACAGATATGAATCAGCCCCAGCATTTT,CASSLDFTDMNQPQHF
TRBV19,few,TRBD2,TRBJ2-1,TGTGCCAGTAGTATGTTGAGCGCTAGGCGGGGGTACAATGAGCAGTTCTTC,CASSMLSARRGYNEQFF
TRBV15,-,-,TRBJ1-2,TGTGCCACCAGCCGTTCCCTTCAGGAGACAGCCTATGGCTACACCTTC,CATSRSLQETAYGYTF
TRBV29-1,-,-,TRBJ2-7,TGCAGCTCCCAAGGGGGTTCAGGGGCTGAGCAGTACTTC,CSSQGGSGAEQYF
TRBV25-1,few,-,TRBJ1-2,TGTGCCAGCAGTGAATTTGAGGGGACGGCACGGGGTGGCTACACCTTC,CASSEFEGTARGGYTF
TRBV5-6,-,-,TRBJ2-1,TGTGCCAGCAGCCAAGAAAACAATGAGCAGTTCTTC,CASSQENNEQFF
TRBV20-1,-,TRBD2,TRBJ2-5,TGCAGTGCCGATAGCGGGGAGACCCAGTACTTC,CSADSGETQYF
TRBV5-6,-,TRBD1,TRBJ2-7,TGTGCCAGCAGCCAGGGGACAGGGATCTACGAGCAGTACTTC,CASSQGTGIYEQYF
TRBV7-9,few,-,TRBJ2-3,TGTGCCAGCAGCGTACCCGGCGGGGTCACAGATACGCAGTATTTT,CASSVPGGVTDTQYF
TRBV9,few,TRBD1,TRBJ2-2,TGTGCCAGCAGACCCGGGACAGGGGGGATCGGGGAGCTGTTTTTT,CASRPGTGGIGELFF
TRBV11-2,many,TRBD1,TRBJ1-1,TGTGCCAGCAGCTTAGGACAGGGGAACACTGAAGCTTTCTTT,CASSLGQGNTEAFF
TRBV6-5,-,-,TRBJ1-1,TGTGCCAGCAGTTTAAACTCTGAAGCTTTCTTT,CASSLNSEAFF
TRBV2,-,TRBD1,TRBJ1-1,TGTGCCAGCAGTGGGGACAGAGAAGCTTTCTTT,CASSGDREAFF
TRBV5-1,few,-,TRBJ1-2,TGCGCCAGCAGCCAAGTTTCGCTAGCCACAGACTATGGCTACACCTTC,CASSQVSLATDYGYTF
TRBV12-5,-,-,TRBJ1-1,TGTGCTAGTGGTTCAGGGAACACTGAAGCTTTCTTT,CASGSGNTEAFF
TRBV11-2,-,-,TRBJ2-6,TGTGCCAGCAGCCCGAGCTTTGGTGGAGGGGCCAACGTCCTGACTTTC,CASSPSFGGGANVLTF
TRBV25-1,few,-,TRBJ1-2,TGTGCCAGCAGTGAAATAGCAGGGAAAGGTGGCTACACCTTC,CASSEIAGKGGYTF
TRBV5-6,few,-,TRBJ1-1,TGTGCCAGCAGCTTGGTAGGGGACACTGAAGCTTTCTTT,CASSLVGDTEAFF
TRBV7-6,-,-,TRBJ1-1,TGTGCCAGCAGCCCGGGCTCCTGGACGAACACTGAAGCTTTCTTT,CASSPGSWTNTEAFF
TRBV9,-,-,TRBJ2-5,TGTGCCAGCAGCCCTGGGGCGGGTCCACAAGAGACCCAGTACTTC,CASSPGAGPQETQYF
TRBV27,-,-,TRBJ1-2,TGTGCCAGCAGTTTCAGCAGTGTCTATGGCTACACCTTC,CASSFSSVYGYTF
TRBV9,once,-,TRBJ1-4,TGTGCCAGCAGCGCCGGGTCGTCTAATGAAAAACTGTTTTTT,CASSAGSSNEKLFF
TRBV9,-,TRBD2,TRBJ2-3,TGTGCCAGCAGCGTAGCCAGCGGGGGCCTCACAGATACGCAGTATTTT,CASSVASGGLTDTQYF
TRBV13,few,-,TRBJ2-7,TGTGCCAGCAGCCCCTCGGGGCGAGGGGAGCAGTACTTC,CASSPSGRGEQYF
TRBV2,-,TRBD1,TRBJ1-2,TGTGCCAGCCGACAGGGGATTTCGGCTAACTATGGCTACACCTTC,CASRQGISANYGYTF
TRBV9,once,-,TRBJ1-1,TGTGCCAGCAGCGTAGTGTCAGGCACTGAAGCTTTCTTT,CASSVVSGTEAFF
TRBV30,once,-,TRBJ2-2,TGTGCCTGGAGTGTTCTGGGCTACGGGGAGCTGTTTTTT,CAWSVLGYGELFF
TRBV6-6,-,-,TRBJ1-2,TGTGCCAGCAGTACGCGGACAGAATACACCTTC,CASSTRTEYTF
TRBV7-9,few,TRBD2,TRBJ2-3,TGTGCCAGCAGCTTAGCACGGGGGGGCACAGATACGCAGTATTTT,CASSLARGGTDTQYF
TRBV4-3,few,TRBD1,TRBJ2-1,TGCGCCAGCAGCCAGGACGGGACAGGGGTTTTCAATGAGCAGTTCTTC,CASSQDGTGVFNEQFF
TRBV30,-,-,TRBJ2-7,TGTGCCTGTCGTGGGGACTCCTACGAGCAGTACTTC,CACRGDSYEQYF